The 16 T cell receptor beta chains presented below share a single source sample, sequenced in a study of cytomegalovirus exposure and HLA in healthy donors (dated 2017 in TCRdb). The library was made by the immunoSEQ multiplex PCR assay. For the multiplex PCR, a mixture combining 60 forward primers for TCR Vbeta segments and 13 reverse primers for TCR Jbeta segments was used. TCRdb stores this immuneACCESS table with in-frame sequences only. Part of the clones is absent; in the studies checked, under half of the shortfall reflects unresolved V genes, and no reason is known for the rest. The sample table records about 200,000 clones; 10% to 15% of these occur just once. Of the sample, roughly 7.7% is held by the ten largest clones. Sample: PBMCs. These receptors all stem from a man in his fifties in good health and CMV-seropositive.

This clone turned up a few times. The V call is TRBV11-2, the J call TRBJ2-5, with 9 positions matching TRBD2. With 4 bases clipped from V and 5 bases from J, the junction kept 8 bases outside the gene matches. Germline CDR1 SGHAT, CDR2 FQNNGV. The CDR3 is 15 residues long. CDR3 bases: TGTGCCAGCAGCTCTAGCGGGGCCACCGGGGAGACCCAGTACTTC. This sequence encodes CASSSSGATGETQYF.

V is TRBV12-5 and J is TRBJ1-5, with D tentatively TRBD1 (5 bases). CDR3 length equals 14 residues. Germline V gives CDR1 LGHNT, CDR2 FRNRAP. V was clipped by 5 bases and J by 7 bases, with 15 bases between them. The CDR3 sequence: CASGQTRGSQPQHF. CDR3 DNA sequence: TGTGCTAGTGGTCAAACAAGGGGCAGCCAGCCCCAGCATTTT.

This clone was detected a few times. V and J are TRBV2 and TRBJ2-7; the D gene is possibly TRBD2 (5 bases). Germline V lookup: CDR1 SNHLY, CDR2 FYNNEI. V lost 2 bases to trimming and J lost 5 bases, with 16 bases between them. The CDR3 loop spans 15 amino acids. CDR3 loop: CASSETQVSGDEQYF. CDR3 DNA: TGTGCCAGCAGTGAAACCCAGGTCTCCGGGGACGAGCAGTACTTC.

J is TRBJ2-5 and V is TRBV28; 7 bases agree with TRBD1. Unmatched junction bases numbered 9, after V lost 3 bases and J lost 2 bases. Germline CDR1 is MDHEN and CDR2 is SYDVKM. This CDR3 is 16 amino acids long. The CDR3 region is CASSFKTGIPQETQYF. As DNA, the CDR3 is TGTGCCAGCAGTTTCAAGACAGGGATCCCTCAAGAGACCCAGTACTTC.

The chain joins TRBV7-2 to TRBJ2-7, with 10 bases matching TRBD2. Trimming took 3 bases from V and 0 from J; bases not matched to a gene: 2. The CDR3 runs 15 residues. Germline assignment: CDR1 SGHTA and CDR2 FQGNSA. This CDR3 is CASSFSGGASYEQYF. The CDR3 DNA sequence: TGTGCCAGCAGCTTCAGCGGGGGGGCCTCCTACGAGCAGTACTTC.

This clone has more than one count but fewer than ten. The V gene is TRBV6-5, the J gene TRBJ1-2, with 9 bases aligning to TRBD1. The CDR3 covers 15 residues. J gave up 7 bases and V 6 bases, and 12 bases lay outside the gene matches. Germline values: CDR1 MNHEY, CDR2 SVGAGI. The CDR3 reads CASSSPGQGDSGYTF. The CDR3 region has the DNA TGTGCCAGCAGCTCACCGGGACAGGGAGACTCTGGCTACACCTTC.

The chain links TRBV7-8 to TRBJ1-2; D call uncertain. The CDR3 sequence is 14 residues long. CDR1 is SGHVS, CDR2 FQNEAQ, per germline. V lost 5 bases and J lost 4, with 14 bases in between. In DNA form, the CDR3 reads TGTGCCAGCAGCCCCACCGGCAGGCCCTATGGCTACACCTTC. Translated: CASSPTGRPYGYTF.

The genes are TRBV5-1 and TRBJ1-6, with D possibly being TRBD1 (5 bases). The germline V gene encodes CDR1 SGHRS and CDR2 YFSETQ. V was cut by 4 bases and J by 1 base, with 15 bases left in between. The CDR3 is made up of 17 amino acids. DNA for the CDR3: TGCGCCAGCAGCCTAACGACAACAGGATCCTATAATTCACCCCTCCACTTT. It specifies CASSLTTTGSYNSPLHF.

In this sample, this clone turned up a few times. CDR3 residues: CASIETAGAYEQYV. DNA of the CDR3: TGTGCCAGCATAGAGACAGCGGGGGCCTACGAGCAGTACGTC. The J gene is TRBJ2-7, the V gene TRBV6-4; 8 nucleotides match TRBD2. The V gene end was trimmed by 7 bases and the J gene end by 2 bases; junction bases not matched to a gene: 7. The CDR3 has 14 residues. Germline lookup yields CDR1 MRHNA and CDR2 SNTAGT.

This clone was recorded a few times. The gene calls are TRBV27 and TRBJ1-6; no definite D call. From germline, CDR1 is MNHEY and CDR2 SMNVEV (reference sequence). This CDR3 has 12 amino acids. The germline V and J ends were trimmed by 2 bases and 11 bases, with 7 bases remaining between them. The DNA for the CDR3 is TGTGCCAGCAGTTTAGAGGAGGCACCCCTCCACTTT. Its protein is CASSLEEAPLHF.

This clone was picked up a small number of times. The chain has TRBV4-3 and TRBJ2-1; 11 bases are shared with TRBD2. This CDR3 contains 18 residues. With V trimmed by 0 bases and J by 3 bases, 7 bases remained unmatched. The germline V gene has CDR1 LGHNA and CDR2 YSLEER. The CDR3 coding sequence is TGCGCCAGCAGCCAAGATGGTGGACTAGCGGGTATCTACAATGAGCAGTTCTTC. It translates to CASSQDGGLAGIYNEQFF.

Only a few counts were recorded for this clone. The J gene is TRBJ1-2, the V gene TRBV30; TRBD1 matches 12 bases. There are 13 residues in the CDR3. Germline V gene data show CDR1 as GTSNPN and CDR2 as SVGIG (reference sequence). V dropped 4 bases and J dropped 7; count of bases not matched to a gene: 4. CDR3 sequence (DNA): TGTGCCTGGACCGGGACAGGGGGCAGTGGCTACACCTTC. Translated, it gives CAWTGTGGSGYTF.

The table lists this clone with a few counts. This chain links TRBV7-2 with TRBJ2-1; 15 positions agree with TRBD2. CDR1 SGHTA and CDR2 FQGNSA come from the germline V gene. Germline trimming cut 4 bases from V and 7 bases from J; bases unmatched to any gene: 14. The CDR3 length is 19 residues. For the CDR3, the DNA is TGTGCCAGCAGCTATACCCCCGGGACTAGCGGGGGGCCTTGGAATGAGCAGTTCTTC. It specifies CASSYTPGTSGGPWNEQFF.

This clone was recorded a few times. The V call is TRBV28, the J call TRBJ1-2; the match to TRBD1 covers 9 bases. The CDR3 contains 17 residues. CDR1 is MDHEN and CDR2 is SYDVKM in the germline V gene. J lost 6 bases, V lost 2 bases, and 13 bases had no gene match. For the CDR3, the DNA is TGTGCCAGCAGTTTAAAAGGGAGTACAGGGGGCAGGAATGGCTACACCTTC. It translates to CASSLKGSTGGRNGYTF.

As for this clone: Different DNA sequences within this sample yield the same CDR3. The J gene is TRBJ1-2, the V gene TRBV7-2, with a tentative D call TRBD1 (6 bases). The CDR3 is 12 residues long. The germline gives CDR1 SGHTA, CDR2 FQGNSA. Between the trimmed V and J ends, which lost 6 bases and 5 bases, there was a span of 10 bases. The CDR3 DNA is TGTGCCAGCAGTTCTCAGGGGTATGGCTACACCTTC. Translated: CASSSQGYGYTF.

The gene calls are TRBV18 and TRBJ1-6; D is perhaps TRBD1 (6 bases). The CDR3 covers 15 residues. Germline-derived CDR1 and CDR2 are KGHSH and LQKENI. Trimming took off 5 bases at V and 8 bases at J, with 16 bases between the two ends. The CDR3: CASSGGKRQDSPLHF. CDR3 nucleotides: TGTGCCAGCTCAGGGGGCAAAAGACAGGATTCACCCCTCCACTTT.